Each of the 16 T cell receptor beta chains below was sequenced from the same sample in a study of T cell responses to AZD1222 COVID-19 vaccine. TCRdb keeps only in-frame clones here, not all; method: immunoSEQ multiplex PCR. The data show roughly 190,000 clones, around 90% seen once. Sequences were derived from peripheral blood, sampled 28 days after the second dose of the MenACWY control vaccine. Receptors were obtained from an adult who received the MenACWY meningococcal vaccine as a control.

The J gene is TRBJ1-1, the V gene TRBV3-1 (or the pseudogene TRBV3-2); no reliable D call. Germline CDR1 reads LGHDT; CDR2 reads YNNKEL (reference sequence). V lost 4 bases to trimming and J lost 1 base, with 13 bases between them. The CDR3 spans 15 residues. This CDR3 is CASSREGEPNTEAFF. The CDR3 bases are TGTGCCAGCAGCCGGGAGGGTGAGCCGAACACTGAAGCTTTCTTT.

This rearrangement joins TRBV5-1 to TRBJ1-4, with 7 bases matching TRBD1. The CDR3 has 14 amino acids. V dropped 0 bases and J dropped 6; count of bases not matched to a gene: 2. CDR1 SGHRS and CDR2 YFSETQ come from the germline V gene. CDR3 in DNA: TGCGCCAGCAGCTTGGACAGGGGTGATGAAAAACTGTTTTTT. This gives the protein CASSLDRGDEKLFF.

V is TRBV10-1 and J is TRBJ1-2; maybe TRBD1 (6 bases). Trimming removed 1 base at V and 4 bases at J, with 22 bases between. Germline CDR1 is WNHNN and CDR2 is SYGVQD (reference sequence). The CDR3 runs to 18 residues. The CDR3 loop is CASSEFSGGRPPGYGYTF. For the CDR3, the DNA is TGCGCCAGCAGTGAGTTCTCTGGGGGCAGGCCCCCGGGCTATGGCTACACCTTC.

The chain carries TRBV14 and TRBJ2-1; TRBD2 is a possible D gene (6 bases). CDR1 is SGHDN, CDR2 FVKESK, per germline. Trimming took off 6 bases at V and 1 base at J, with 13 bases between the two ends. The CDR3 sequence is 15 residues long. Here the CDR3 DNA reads TGTGCCAGCAGGTCCCAGGCGGGGTCCTACAATGAGCAGTTCTTC. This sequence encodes CASRSQAGSYNEQFF.

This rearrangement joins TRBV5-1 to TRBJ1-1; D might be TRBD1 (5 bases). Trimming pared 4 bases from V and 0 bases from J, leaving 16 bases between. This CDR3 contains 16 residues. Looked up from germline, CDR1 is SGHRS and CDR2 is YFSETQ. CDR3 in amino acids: CASSLEWGRLNTEAFF. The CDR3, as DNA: TGCGCCAGCAGCCTTGAGTGGGGACGGTTGAACACTGAAGCTTTCTTT.

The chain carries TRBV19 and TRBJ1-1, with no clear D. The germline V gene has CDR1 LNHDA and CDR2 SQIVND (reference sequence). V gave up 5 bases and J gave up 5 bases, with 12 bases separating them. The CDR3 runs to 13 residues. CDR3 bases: TGTGCCAGTAGTTGGAGAGGGAGAACTGAAGCTTTCTTT. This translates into CASSWRGRTEAFF.

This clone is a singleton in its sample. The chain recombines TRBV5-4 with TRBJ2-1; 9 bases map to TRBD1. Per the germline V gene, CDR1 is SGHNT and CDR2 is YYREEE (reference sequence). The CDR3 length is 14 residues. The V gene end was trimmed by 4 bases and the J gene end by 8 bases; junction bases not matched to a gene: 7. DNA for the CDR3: TGTGCCAGCAGCCCGGGGACAGGGAGGGATGAGCAGTTCTTC. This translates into CASSPGTGRDEQFF.

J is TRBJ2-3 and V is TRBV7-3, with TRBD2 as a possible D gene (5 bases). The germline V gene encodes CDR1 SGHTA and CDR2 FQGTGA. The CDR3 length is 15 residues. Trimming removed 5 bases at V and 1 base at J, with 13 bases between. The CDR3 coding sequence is TGTGCCAGCAGCATTAGCGAGCTCGGCACAGATACGCAGTATTTT. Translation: CASSISELGTDTQYF.

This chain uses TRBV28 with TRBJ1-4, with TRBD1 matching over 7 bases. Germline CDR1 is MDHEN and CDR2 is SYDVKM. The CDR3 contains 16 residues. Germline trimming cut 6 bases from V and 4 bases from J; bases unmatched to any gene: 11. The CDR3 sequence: CASSQPSGQLNEKLFF. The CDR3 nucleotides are TGTGCCAGCAGCCAACCCTCGGGACAGCTTAATGAAAAACTGTTTTTT.

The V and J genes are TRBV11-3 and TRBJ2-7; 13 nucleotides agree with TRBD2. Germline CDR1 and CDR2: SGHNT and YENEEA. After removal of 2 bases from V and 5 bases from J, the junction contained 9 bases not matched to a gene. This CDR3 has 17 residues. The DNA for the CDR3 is TGTGCCAGCAGCTTATGGACTAGCGGGAGTTTTGGGAACGAGCAGTACTTC. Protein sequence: CASSLWTSGSFGNEQYF.

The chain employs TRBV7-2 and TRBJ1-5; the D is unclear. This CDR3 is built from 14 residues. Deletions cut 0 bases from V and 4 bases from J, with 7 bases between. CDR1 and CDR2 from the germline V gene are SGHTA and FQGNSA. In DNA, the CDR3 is TGTGCCAGCAGCTTAGCGTATCGAAATCAGCCCCAGCATTTT. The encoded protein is CASSLAYRNQPQHF.

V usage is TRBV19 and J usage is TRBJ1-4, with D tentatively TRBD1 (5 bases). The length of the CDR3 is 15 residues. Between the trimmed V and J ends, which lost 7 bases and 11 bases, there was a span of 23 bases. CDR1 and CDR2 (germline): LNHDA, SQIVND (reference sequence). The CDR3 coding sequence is TGTGCCAGTACCCCCGGGACGGGGATATGGAGGAAACTGTTTTTT. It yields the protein CASTPGTGIWRKLFF.

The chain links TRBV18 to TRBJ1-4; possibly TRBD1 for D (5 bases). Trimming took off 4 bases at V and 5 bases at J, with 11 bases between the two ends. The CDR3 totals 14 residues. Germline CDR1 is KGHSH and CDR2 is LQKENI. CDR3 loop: CASSHDRRNEKLFF. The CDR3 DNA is TGTGCCAGCTCACACGACAGAAGGAATGAAAAACTGTTTTTT.

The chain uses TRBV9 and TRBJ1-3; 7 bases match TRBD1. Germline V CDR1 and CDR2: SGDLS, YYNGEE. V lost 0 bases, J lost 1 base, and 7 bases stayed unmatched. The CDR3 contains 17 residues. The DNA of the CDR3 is TGTGCCAGCAGCGTAGGTGAGGGGGCTCGGTCTGGAAACACCATATATTTT. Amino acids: CASSVGEGARSGNTIYF.

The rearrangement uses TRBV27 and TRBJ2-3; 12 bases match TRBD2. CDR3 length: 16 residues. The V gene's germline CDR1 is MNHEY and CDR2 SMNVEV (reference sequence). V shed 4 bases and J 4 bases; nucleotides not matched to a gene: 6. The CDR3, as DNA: TGTGCCAGCAGTTCCCTAGCGGGAGGGCCCGCAGATACGCAGTATTTT. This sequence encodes CASSSLAGGPADTQYF.

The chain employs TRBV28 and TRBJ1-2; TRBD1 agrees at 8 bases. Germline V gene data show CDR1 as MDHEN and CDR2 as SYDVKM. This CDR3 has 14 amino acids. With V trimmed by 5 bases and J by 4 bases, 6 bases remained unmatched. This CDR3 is CASSITGGAYGYTF. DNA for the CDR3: TGTGCCAGCAGTATCACAGGGGGGGCCTATGGCTACACCTTC.